A single sample is the source of the 30 T cell receptor beta chains below, sequenced in a study of type 1 regulatory T cells. Their recognized antigens are unknown. Study findings and constraints: Compared with non-Tr1 cells, Tr1 cells showed a narrower TCR repertoire.

Each CDR3 protein gets one entry after TCRdb re-called the reads with MiXCR. Of about 71,000 distinct CDR3 sequences in the sample, about 20% are singletons; the top ten hold less than 10%. The sequencing input was cultured type 1 regulatory T (Tr1) cells, either the whole culture or a sorted fraction (not recorded which). These receptors all stem from a human donor in good health.

Concerning this clonotype: A read error is possible here, since a much larger clone lies one base away. The chain is built from TRBV20-1 and TRBJ2-3; D may be TRBD2 (6 bases). The CDR3 is 13 amino acids. CDR1 is DFQATT, CDR2 SNEGSKA, per germline (reference sequence). The CDR3 DNA reads as TGCGGTTATAGCGGAGAAGGCACAGATACGCAGTATTTT. It encodes CGYSGEGTDTQYF.

This clonotype occurred a few times. CDR3 loop: CAWSRTLYNEQFF. CDR3 bases: TGTGCCTGGAGTCGGACGCTCTACAATGAGCAGTTCTTC. V is TRBV30 and J is TRBJ2-1; D gene uncertain. Germline V gene data show CDR1 as GTSNPN and CDR2 as SVGIG (reference sequence). The CDR3 is 13 residues long. Trimming took 2 bases from V and 3 from J, leaving 8 bases between them.

This clonotype was found a few times. The chain recombines TRBV7-3 with TRBJ2-2; 8 bases agree with TRBD1. V dropped 5 bases and J dropped 1; count of bases not matched to a gene: 6. CDR1 is SGHTA and CDR2 is FQGTGA in the germline V gene. The CDR3 contains 16 residues. The CDR3 is CASSVQGQVNTGELFF. Written as DNA, the CDR3 is TGTGCCAGCAGCGTCCAGGGACAGGTGAACACCGGGGAGCTGTTTTTT.

This clonotype was seen a single time. The V and J genes are TRBV4-3 and TRBJ1-1, with no clear D. Per the germline V gene, CDR1 is LGHNA and CDR2 is YSLEER. Trimming left V 1 base short and J 3 bases short, with 9 bases between. CDR3 size: 14 residues. The DNA of the CDR3 is TGCGCCAGCAGCCAAGTCGTCTCCTACACTGAAGCTTTCTTT. It specifies CASSQVVSYTEAFF.

This clonotype appeared a few times. This chain links TRBV20-1 with TRBJ2-3, with 10 nucleotides matching TRBD2. CDR1 is DFQATT and CDR2 is SNEGSKA in the germline V gene (reference sequence). This CDR3 comprises 13 residues. CDR3 sequence: CSQLAGRGDTQYF. The CDR3 DNA reads as TGCAGCCAACTAGCGGGAAGGGGAGATACGCAGTATTTT.

This clonotype was recorded a few times. V gene TRBV5-1 combines with J gene TRBJ2-3; D might be TRBD1 (5 bases). Deletions cut 0 bases from V and 2 bases from J, with 7 bases between. In germline, CDR1 is SGHRS, CDR2 YFSETQ. This CDR3 has 14 amino acids. CDR3 sequence: CASSLGQLTDTQYF. In DNA form, the CDR3 reads TGCGCCAGCAGCTTGGGACAGCTCACAGATACGCAGTATTTT.

At least ten counts were recorded for this clonotype. The chain joins TRBV20-1 to TRBJ2-1; D possibly corresponds to TRBD2 (5 bases). With 5 bases removed from V and 4 bases from J, the gap between germline ends came to 12 bases. The CDR3 is 13 amino acids. Per the germline V gene, CDR1 is DFQATT and CDR2 is SNEGSKA (reference sequence). DNA for the CDR3: TGCAGTGCTCGATTGGACTTTTACAATGAGCAGTTCTTC. Protein product: CSARLDFYNEQFF.

V is TRBV20-1 and J is TRBJ2-7, with TRBD2 identical over 10 bases. V was pared by 4 bases and J by 2 bases, with 5 bases of the junction left unmatched. This CDR3 is 14 amino acids long. The germline CDR1 and CDR2 sequences are DFQATT and SNEGSKA (reference sequence). The CDR3 DNA follows: TGCAGTGCTAAACTAGCGGGATCAGCCTACGAGCAGTACTTC. This translates into CSAKLAGSAYEQYF.

V is TRBV20-1 and J is TRBJ1-2; D unresolved. The length of the CDR3 is 16 residues. The germline V gene has CDR1 DFQATT and CDR2 SNEGSKA (reference sequence). Trimming pared 2 bases from V and 8 bases from J, leaving 24 bases between. CDR3 nucleotides: TGCAGTGCTAGAATACCCCTCTCGATAGGTTTGGGCGGCTACACCTTC. It is translated as CSARIPLSIGLGGYTF.

The rearrangement uses TRBV6-1 and TRBJ2-3, with 10 bases lining up with TRBD1. V shed 6 bases and J 3 bases; nucleotides not matched to a gene: 6. Germline V CDR1 and CDR2: MNHNS, SASEGT. The CDR3 totals 15 residues. This CDR3 reads CASRAGQGKTDTQYF. Here the CDR3 DNA reads TGTGCCAGCAGGGCGGGACAGGGGAAGACAGATACGCAGTATTTT.

The V and J genes are TRBV23-1 and TRBJ1-2; D remains ambiguous. TRBV23-1 is identified as an open reading frame with a role that is uncertain. There are 15 residues in the CDR3. Trimming took off 4 bases at V and 4 bases at J, with 16 bases between the two ends. The CDR3 loop reads CASSPDAEIRYGYTF. The CDR3 DNA sequence: TGCGCCAGCAGTCCGGATGCTGAGATCCGCTATGGCTACACCTTC.

V gene TRBV2 combines with J gene TRBJ1-1; weak D call: TRBD1 (5 bases). The CDR3 contains 15 residues. Germline V lookup: CDR1 SNHLY, CDR2 FYNNEI. V lost 6 bases and J lost 0, with 14 bases in between. The CDR3 DNA reads TGTGCCAGCAGCACCGGGGCTCCAATGAACACTGAAGCTTTCTTT. Translation: CASSTGAPMNTEAFF.

This clonotype was counted a few times. J is TRBJ2-7 and V is TRBV2, with D unclear. V lost 6 bases to trimming and J lost 5 bases, with 8 bases between them. The CDR3 has 11 amino acids. The V gene's germline CDR1 is SNHLY and CDR2 FYNNEI. The CDR3 spells CASRWADEQYF. DNA of the CDR3: TGTGCCAGCAGGTGGGCAGACGAGCAGTACTTC. The whole variable domain, remainder taken from reference TRBV2 and TRBJ2-7, is EPEVTQTPSHQVTQMGQEVILRCVPISNHLYFYWYRQILGQKVEFLVSFYNNEISEKSEIFDDQFSVERPDGSNFTLKIRSTKLEDSAMYFCASRWADEQYFGPGTRLTVT.

This chain links TRBV20-1 with TRBJ2-1; perhaps D is TRBD1 or TRBD2 (6 bases each). The germline V and J ends were trimmed by 6 bases and 4 bases, with 10 bases remaining between them. CDR1 and CDR2 from the germline V gene are DFQATT and SNEGSKA (reference sequence). CDR3 length: 12 amino acids. CDR3 in amino acids: CSARGLYNEQFF. In nucleotides, the CDR3 is TGCAGTGCCCGGGGGCTTTACAATGAGCAGTTCTTC.

As DNA, the CDR3 is TGTGCCTCCTCCGTAGAGGACCTCAGGGCCGGGGAGCTGTTTTTT. Protein: CASSVEDLRAGELFF. The chain joins TRBV10-3 to TRBJ2-2, with D possibly matching TRBD1 (5 bases). The V end was cut by 11 bases, the J end by 6 bases, with 22 bases between. The CDR3 length is 15 residues. Germline V gene data show CDR1 as ENHRY and CDR2 as SYGVKD.

The genes are TRBV7-2 and TRBJ2-5; D is unresolved. The length of the CDR3 is 12 residues. V gave up 5 bases and J gave up 0 bases, with 4 bases separating them. Looked up from germline, CDR1 is SGHTA and CDR2 is FQGNSA. The chain's CDR3 is CASSAYQETQYF. CDR3 nucleotide sequence: TGTGCCAGCAGCGCGTACCAAGAGACCCAGTACTTC.

The rearrangement joins TRBV7-8 to TRBJ2-1; D could derive from TRBD1 or TRBD2 (5 bases each). Trimming took 8 bases from V and 3 from J, leaving 14 bases between them. The CDR3 runs 14 residues. In germline, CDR1 is SGHVS, CDR2 FQNEAQ. The CDR3 spells CASRRDEVYNEQFF. DNA of the CDR3: TGTGCCAGCCGACGGGACGAAGTCTACAATGAGCAGTTCTTC. The whole variable domain, filled in from reference TRBV7-8 and TRBJ2-1, reads GAGVSQSPRYKVAKRGQDVALRCDPISGHVSLFWYQQALGQGPEFLTYFQNEAQLDKSGLPSDRFFAERPEGSVSTLKIQRTQQEDSAVYLCASRRDEVYNEQFFGPGTRLTVL.

This clonotype was seen a few times. CDR3 DNA: TGCGCCAGCAGCTTCCTAGCGGGAGAAGGAGATACGCAGTATTTT. Its protein is CASSFLAGEGDTQYF. The rearrangement links TRBV5-1 to TRBJ2-3; 10 nucleotides agree with TRBD2. With V trimmed by 2 bases and J by 5 bases, 5 bases remained unmatched. Germline V gene data show CDR1 as SGHRS and CDR2 as YFSETQ. The CDR3 is made up of 15 amino acids.

This clonotype was found a few times. The rearrangement uses TRBV20-1 and TRBJ2-7; weak D call: TRBD1 (6 bases). V was cut by 5 bases and J by 9 bases, with 14 bases left in between. Per the germline V gene, CDR1 is DFQATT and CDR2 is SNEGSKA (reference sequence). The CDR3 extends over 11 amino acids. In nucleotides, the CDR3 is TGCAGTGCTGCGAGGGGGAAGGGGCAGTACTTC. It codes for CSAARGKGQYF.

This clonotype was detected a few times. The chain has TRBV20-1 and TRBJ2-3, with TRBD2 identical over 9 bases. CDR1 DFQATT and CDR2 SNEGSKA come from the germline V gene (reference sequence). CDR3 length: 13 residues. Trimming cost V 5 bases and J 3 bases; bases outside gene matches: 3. Here the CDR3 DNA reads TGCAGTGCTTATAGCGGGAGAACAGATACGCAGTATTTT. Its protein is CSAYSGRTDTQYF.

This clonotype was observed a few times. The J gene is TRBJ2-1, the V gene TRBV6-5; the match to TRBD2 covers 12 bases. CDR3 length: 15 residues. Germline lookup yields CDR1 MNHEY and CDR2 SVGAGI. The V segment lost 5 bases and the J segment 5 bases; nucleotides outside the gene matches: 4. The DNA of the CDR3 is TGTGCCAGCAGTCGACTAGCGGGAGTTGACAATGAGCAGTTCTTC. Protein: CASSRLAGVDNEQFF.

V is TRBV2 and J is TRBJ1-2; 7 bases are a match to TRBD1. V shed 8 bases, J shed 7 bases, and the junction held 4 bases outside the gene matches. Germline CDR1 SNHLY, CDR2 FYNNEI. The CDR3 runs to 11 residues. CDR3 protein: CASRQGRGYTF. CDR3 bases: TGTGCCAGCCGACAGGGCCGTGGCTACACCTTC.

The table lists this clonotype with a few counts. The rearrangement links TRBV5-1 to TRBJ2-3; 8 nucleotides agree with TRBD2. The CDR3 totals 15 residues. After removal of 3 bases from V and 1 base from J, the junction contained 4 bases not matched to a gene. Germline lookup yields CDR1 SGHRS and CDR2 YFSETQ. CDR3 region: CASSWAGGGTDTQYF. CDR3 bases: TGCGCCAGCAGCTGGGCGGGAGGAGGCACAGATACGCAGTATTTT.

This clonotype was picked up a small number of times. CDR3 in DNA: TGTGCCACCAGTGAGTGGGACAGCCAAGAGACCCAGTACTTC. Amino acids: CATSEWDSQETQYF. V is TRBV24-1 and J is TRBJ2-5; 7 bases map to TRBD1. V dropped 4 bases and J dropped 1; count of bases not matched to a gene: 2. Germline CDR1 is KGHDR and CDR2 is SFDVKD. The CDR3 extends over 14 amino acids.

The chain is built from TRBV29-1 and TRBJ2-5; no definite D call. The germline V gene encodes CDR1 SQVTM and CDR2 ANQGSEA. The ends were cut back, 3 bases at V and 5 bases at J, with 10 bases in the middle. The CDR3 has 12 amino acids. CDR3 amino acids: CSVELGWETQYF. The CDR3 DNA reads TGCAGCGTTGAGTTGGGCTGGGAGACCCAGTACTTC.

V usage is TRBV14 and J usage is TRBJ2-1, with D unclear. V lost 0 bases, J lost 4 bases, and 13 bases lay in between. The CDR3 is made up of 16 amino acids. Germline V lookup: CDR1 SGHDN, CDR2 FVKESK. Here the CDR3 DNA reads TGTGCCAGCAGCCAAGAAGTCCTCCCAACTTACAATGAGCAGTTCTTC. This translates into CASSQEVLPTYNEQFF.

This clonotype was seen more than once but under ten times. One end of the junction does not line up with germline, which may come from a read error. V usage is TRBV7-7 and J usage is TRBJ2-1; 9 bases line up with TRBD2. Germline CDR1 is SSHAT and CDR2 is FNYEAQ (reference sequence). The CDR3 totals 13 residues. CDR3 bases: TGTGCTAGCAGCTTAGCGGGGGACAATGAGCAGTTCTTC. Encoded protein: CASSLAGDNEQFF.

This chain uses TRBV28 with TRBJ2-7; no firm D call. Per the germline V gene, CDR1 is MDHEN and CDR2 is SYDVKM. The CDR3 sequence is 11 residues long. The germline V and J ends were trimmed by 2 bases and 7 bases, with 6 bases remaining between them. The CDR3, as DNA: TGTGCCAGCAGTTTAAGACGAGAGCAGTACTTC. Translating it yields CASSLRREQYF.

This clonotype was counted at least ten times. The chain is built from TRBV29-1 and TRBJ2-2, with D unclear. The CDR3 sequence is 10 residues long. The V and J ends lost 4 bases and 4 bases respectively, with 1 base between them. Germline CDR1 SQVTM, CDR2 ANQGSEA. Written as DNA, the CDR3 is TGCAGCGTTGGCACCGGGGAGCTGTTTTTT. It is translated as CSVGTGELFF.

At least ten counts were recorded for this clonotype. This chain links TRBV5-1 with TRBJ2-1; the match to TRBD2 covers 11 bases. The germline gives CDR1 SGHRS, CDR2 YFSETQ. With 0 bases clipped from V and 9 bases from J, the junction kept 8 bases outside the gene matches. The CDR3 runs to 16 residues. In nucleotides, the CDR3 is TGCGCCAGCAGCTTGGCCATAGCGGGAGGGCAAAGTGAGCAGTTCTTC. It yields the protein CASSLAIAGGQSEQFF.